The rows below give T cell receptor beta chains drawn from one sample of a study of CD8+CD57+ T cells in acquired aplastic anemia. Using its own MiXCR run on the reads, TCRdb lists one record per CDR3 protein. The sample includes about 200,000 distinct CDR3 sequences, 55% to 65% seen only once; the top ten take under 60%. The sample comprised sorted CD4+, CD8+, or CD8+CD57+ T cells (not recorded which) from PBMCs. Receptors were obtained from a human donor with aplastic anemia. CDR3s include the opening cysteine and the closing phenylalanine or tryptophan. A D gene is named only where the DNA matches it firmly. Size tells how often a clone was seen (once, few, many) or the class of an expanded clone, and some rows leave it out.

clone_size d_call j_call v_call cdr3_aa cdr3_nt
many - TRBJ2-1 TRBV7-3 CASSLAGGNEQFF TGTGCCAGCAGCTTAGCGGGCGGGAATGAGCAGTTCTTC
- TRBD1 TRBJ2-1 TRBV20-1 CSALDRDGPYNEQFF TGCAGTGCCCTTGACAGGGATGGGCCTTACAATGAGCAGTTCTTC
few TRBD2 TRBJ2-1 TRBV13 CASSVVGGEQFF TGTGCCAGCAGCGTAGTGGGGGGGGAGCAGTTCTTC
- - TRBJ2-7 TRBV7-3 CASSDYVGGSNEQYF TGTGCCAGCAGCGACTACGTTGGGGGATCCAACGAGCAGTACTTC
- TRBD2 TRBJ2-7 TRBV7-6 CASSVSSGGGGEQYF TGTGCCAGCAGCGTATCTAGCGGGGGGGGTGGGGAGCAGTACTTC
- TRBD1 TRBJ1-1 TRBV5-1 CASSSPTEQGAQDTEAFF TGCGCCAGCAGCTCCCCAACCGAACAGGGGGCGCAGGACACTGAAGCTTTCTTT
- - TRBJ1-2 TRBV20-1 CSARSGYGENYGYTF TGCAGTGCTAGATCAGGCTACGGAGAGAACTATGGCTACACCTTC
- TRBD1 TRBJ2-5 TRBV9 CASSYKTGPQETQYF TGCGCCAGCAGCTATAAGACAGGGCCACAAGAGACCCAGTACTTC
- - TRBJ2-7 TRBV10-3 CATRDPIERQQYF TGTGCCACCCGGGACCCCATTGAAAGGCAGCAGTACTTC
- - TRBJ2-7 TRBV15 CATSSIAQGHEQYF TGTGCCACCAGCAGTATAGCACAAGGCCACGAGCAGTACTTC
- - TRBJ2-1 TRBV25-1 CASEGSESSYNEQFF TGTGCCAGCGAGGGATCGGAGAGCTCCTACAATGAGCAGTTCTTC
- - TRBJ1-2 TRBV10-1 CGISRTDGYTF TGTGGCATCAGTCGGACAGATGGCTACACCTTC
- - TRBJ1-6 TRBV10-1 CASSPPYSPLHF TGCGCCAGCAGCCCCCCGTATTCACCCCTCCACTTT
- - TRBJ2-7 TRBV19 CASSKQDAYEQYF TGTGCCAGTAGTAAACAGGACGCCTACGAGCAGTACTTC
- - TRBJ2-3 TRBV7-9 CASSGPVWGITDTQYF TGTGCCAGCAGCGGCCCGGTATGGGGGATCACAGATACGCAGTATTTT
- TRBD1 TRBJ2-3 TRBV2 CATGTGASGTDTQYF TGTGCCACCGGGACAGGGGCCAGCGGGACCGATACGCAGTATTTT
few - TRBJ2-3 TRBV20-1 CSATSGSPTDTQYF TGCAGTGCTACATCCGGGAGTCCCACAGATACGCAGTATTTT
- - TRBJ1-5 TRBV2 CASSVVRGAEPQHF TGTGCCAGCAGTGTCGTACGGGGGGCCGAACCCCAGCATTTT
- - TRBJ1-4 TRBV20-1 CSAREDNGYEKLFF TGCAGTGCAAGGGAGGACAATGGTTATGAAAAACTGTTTTTT
- - TRBJ1-1 TRBV9 CASSVGGENTEAFF TGTGCCAGCAGCGTAGGGGGCGAAAACACTGAAGCTTTCTTT
- - TRBJ2-1 TRBV7-3 CASSPQKDGIDNEQFF TGTGCCAGCAGCCCGCAGAAGGACGGCATTGATAATGAGCAGTTCTTC
- - TRBJ2-3 TRBV7-8 CASSSRGDTQYF TGTGCCAGCAGCTCACGGGGAGATACGCAGTATTTT
- - TRBJ1-2 TRBV29-1 CSVEGHAKAKGYTF TGCAGCGTTGAAGGACACGCCAAAGCAAAAGGCTACACCTTC
- - TRBJ2-1 TRBV2 CASTQVRSYNEQFF TGTGCCAGCACCCAGGTCCGCTCCTACAATGAGCAGTTCTTC